The rows below give T cell receptor beta chains drawn from one sample of a study of blood T cell repertoires in COVID-19. Only in-frame clones appear in the TCRdb table, and some are missing; sequencing was by immunoSEQ multiplex PCR. This table has around 110,000 clones, around 86% appearing once. The sequencing sample was made of peripheral blood. All receptors come from a man between 40 and 49 years old with acute or convalescent COVID-19. Each CDR3 is given with its conserved first and last residue. Fields, in order: clone size, J gene, V gene, D gene, CDR3 DNA, CDR3 protein. The D gene is left open where the match is weak. Clone size, where shown, is once, few, many, or a class for clones that have expanded.

. | TRBJ1-3 | TRBV3-1/TRBV3-2 | . | TGTGCCAGCAGCCATGGAACAGTCTCTGGAAACACCATATATTTT | CASSHGTVSGNTIYF
. | TRBJ1-1 | TRBV9 | . | TGTGCCAGCAGCGTAGCGGTACAGCAGGACACTGAAGCTTTCTTT | CASSVAVQQDTEAFF
few | TRBJ1-6 | TRBV19 | TRBD1 | TGTGCCAGTAGTGTGGGGACAGGTTCCCTACCCCTCCACTTT | CASSVGTGSLPLHF
. | TRBJ1-3 | TRBV3-1/TRBV3-2 | . | TGTGCCAGCAGCCAAGATTGGGGGGGACACGGAAACACCATATATTTT | CASSQDWGGHGNTIYF
. | TRBJ1-2 | TRBV24-1 | . | TGTGCCACCGGGGAGGGGACGGAGGGCTACACCTTC | CATGEGTEGYTF
. | TRBJ1-1 | TRBV10-2 | . | TGCGCCAGCAGTCCTACTAACACTGAAGCTTTCTTT | CASSPTNTEAFF
. | TRBJ1-1 | TRBV5-8 | TRBD1 | TGTGCCAGCAGCTTGGTGACCAGGGGGAACCTTTTT | CASSLVTRGNLF
. | TRBJ1-5 | TRBV9 | . | TGTGCCAGCAGCGTAGACAGGGTAGGCCAGCCCCAGCATTTT | CASSVDRVGQPQHF
few | TRBJ2-7 | TRBV11-3 | TRBD2 | TGTGCCAGCAGCTTGGCTAGCGGGAGTTCGTACGAGCAGTACTTC | CASSLASGSSYEQYF
. | TRBJ1-5 | TRBV19 | . | TGTGCCAGTACCCCAGGCAGGGGCAGCAATCAGCCCCAGCATTTT | CASTPGRGSNQPQHF
. | TRBJ1-6 | TRBV27 | . | TGTGCCAGCAGTTTCCGTCAGGGTAATTCACCCCTCCACTTT | CASSFRQGNSPLHF
. | TRBJ2-1 | TRBV9 | . | TGTGCCAGCAGCGTAGGGCCATACAATGAGCAGTTCTTC | CASSVGPYNEQFF
. | TRBJ1-6 | TRBV6-5 | . | TGTGCCAGCAGTTCCGCCGGGAGGTCACCCCTCCACTTT | CASSSAGRSPLHF
. | TRBJ2-1 | TRBV6-2/TRBV6-3 | TRBD2 | TGTGCCAGCAGTTGGGCTAGCGGGGGGCGAAATGAGCAGTTCTTC | CASSWASGGRNEQFF
. | TRBJ2-5 | TRBV3-1/TRBV3-2 | TRBD2 | TGTGCCAGCAGCCGGACTAGCGGGGGTCCAGAGACCCAGTACTTC | CASSRTSGGPETQYF
once | TRBJ1-1 | TRBV6-1 | . | TGTGCCAGCAGTGAAGTCGGGGGGGGGCTAATCACTGAAGCTTTCTTT | CASSEVGGGLITEAFF
. | TRBJ1-2 | TRBV6-6 | . | TGTGCCAGCAGTTCCCAGCAGGGTAACTATGGCTACACCTTC | CASSSQQGNYGYTF
. | TRBJ1-2 | TRBV19 | TRBD1 | TGTGCCAGTATTAACAGGGGTAGTTATGGCTACACCTTC | CASINRGSYGYTF